These 15 T cell receptor beta chains originate from one sample sequenced in a study of spatial heterogeneity in lung cancer. TCRdb re-called the 5' RACE reads through MiXCR, storing one row per CDR3 protein. The profile shows roughly 2,600 distinct CDR3 sequences, less than 20% of them singletons. Time point in this sample: sample taken at primary tumor resection. Sample: normal lung tissue next to the tumor, taken at surgery. Receptors originate from a male donor with early-stage non-small cell lung cancer.

The chain has TRBV10-3 and TRBJ2-1, with D tentatively TRBD1 (6 bases). There are 16 residues in the CDR3. V was trimmed by 0 bases and J by 0 bases, leaving 9 bases between them. Germline assignment: CDR1 ENHRY and CDR2 SYGVKD. The CDR3 here is CAISESQGHSYNEQFF. Here the CDR3 DNA reads TGTGCCATCAGTGAGTCGCAGGGACACTCCTACAATGAGCAGTTCTTC.

Sample share makes this clonotype medium-sized. This CDR3 is CASSETLLAGETQYF. DNA for the CDR3: TGTGCCAGCAGTGAAACTTTACTAGCGGGAGAGACCCAGTACTTC. V and J are TRBV6-1 and TRBJ2-5, with 9 bases fitting TRBD2. The CDR3 spans 15 residues. CDR1 and CDR2 (germline): MNHNS, SASEGT. V was clipped by 2 bases and J by 4 bases; unmatched bases: 5.

By sample fraction, this clonotype is medium-sized. V is TRBV7-2 and J is TRBJ2-6, with D unresolved. Germline V gives CDR1 SGHTA, CDR2 FQGNSA. The CDR3 extends over 14 amino acids. V lost 6 bases to trimming and J lost 0 bases, with 6 bases between them. CDR3 sequence (DNA): TGTGCCAGCAGACCAGGCTCTGGGGCCAACGTCCTGACTTTC. Encoded protein: CASRPGSGANVLTF.

The gene calls are TRBV30 and TRBJ2-7, with a weak D call TRBD1 (6 bases). The CDR3 runs 14 residues. With 1 base removed from V and 2 bases from J, the gap between germline ends came to 12 bases. Per the germline V gene, CDR1 is GTSNPN and CDR2 is SVGIG (reference sequence). The CDR3 DNA sequence: TGTGCCTGGAGTGCGCTTGGACAGCCCTACGAGCAGTACTTC. Its translation: CAWSALGQPYEQYF.

This chain links TRBV29-1 with TRBJ2-7; TRBD1 might be the D (6 bases). Trimming took 6 bases from V and 0 from J, leaving 12 bases between them. This CDR3 comprises 13 residues. Germline V gene sequence: CDR1 SQVTM, CDR2 ANQGSEA. The CDR3, as DNA: TGCAGCGTAACAGGGAAACTCTCCTACGAGCAGTACTTC. It yields the protein CSVTGKLSYEQYF.

Sample share makes this clonotype large. V gene TRBV12-3 or TRBV12-4 combines with J gene TRBJ2-5; D gene unclear. V was clipped by 3 bases and J by 0 bases, with 8 bases between them. The CDR3 sequence is 14 residues long. CDR3: CASSLNAYQETQYF. The CDR3 nucleotides read TGTGCCAGCAGTTTGAACGCGTACCAAGAGACCCAGTACTTC.

This clonotype has more than one count but fewer than ten. The chain uses TRBV12-3 or TRBV12-4 and TRBJ2-7, with 7 bases aligning to TRBD1. Trimming removed 6 bases from V and 2 bases from J; junction bases left unmatched: 7. The CDR3 covers 14 residues. This CDR3 reads CASRPTGPTYEQYF. CDR3 in DNA: TGTGCCAGCAGGCCGACAGGGCCCACCTACGAGCAGTACTTC.

In this sample, this clonotype is medium-sized (0.01 to 0.1%). The chain uses TRBV28 and TRBJ2-6; 7 bases map to TRBD1. The CDR3 length is 16 residues. Germline loops: CDR1 MDHEN, CDR2 SYDVKM. Losses at the gene ends were 6 bases for V and 2 bases for J; bases not matched to a gene: 7. As DNA, the CDR3 is TGTGCCAGCAGAGGGGAGACAGGGCCTGGGGCCAACGTCCTGACTTTC. This encodes CASRGETGPGANVLTF.

By share, this clonotype counts as medium-sized (0.01 to 0.1%). V usage is TRBV11-2 and J usage is TRBJ2-3; D call uncertain. With 0 bases removed from V and 5 bases from J, the gap between germline ends came to 6 bases. This CDR3 region has 13 residues. The germline V gene encodes CDR1 SGHAT and CDR2 FQNNGV. The CDR3 coding sequence is TGTGCCAGCAGCTTAGATTCGGTAGATACGCAGTATTTT. This gives the protein CASSLDSVDTQYF.

This clonotype is classed as medium-sized (0.01 to 0.1%). The rearrangement uses TRBV27 and TRBJ1-6; tentative D call: TRBD1 (6 bases). This CDR3 has 13 residues. Germline V gene lookup returns CDR1 MNHEY and CDR2 SMNVEV (reference sequence). Trimming cost V 7 bases and J 13 bases, with 17 bases left between them. The CDR3 spells CASTLGQTGPLHF. Here the CDR3 DNA reads TGTGCCAGCACCTTAGGACAGACGGGGCCCCTCCACTTT.

This clonotype rates as medium-sized (0.01 to 0.1%). The V gene is TRBV6-1, the J gene TRBJ1-3; D possibly corresponds to TRBD1 (6 bases). The CDR3 loop spans 14 amino acids. Looked up from germline, CDR1 is MNHNS and CDR2 is SASEGT. V was cut by 6 bases and J by 4 bases, with 13 bases left in between. In DNA form, the CDR3 reads TGTGCCAGCAGGAATGAGGGGGGGGGAAACACCATATATTTT. Its translation: CASRNEGGGNTIYF.

By share, this clonotype counts as medium-sized. This sequence joins TRBV18 and TRBJ2-4; D ambiguous. The CDR3 runs to 16 residues. From germline, CDR1 is KGHSH and CDR2 LQKENI. V was shortened by 0 bases and J by 0 bases, with 9 bases between the two germline ends. This CDR3 is CASSPPGLLAKNIQYF. Written as DNA, the CDR3 is TGTGCCAGCTCACCACCAGGGCTACTAGCCAAAAACATTCAGTACTTC.

This clonotype counts as medium-sized. This rearrangement joins TRBV20-1 to TRBJ2-7, with TRBD1 matching 10 bases. CDR3 length: 13 residues. The trim removed 4 bases at V and 3 bases at J, leaving 3 bases unmatched. Looked up from germline, CDR1 is DFQATT and CDR2 is SNEGSKA (reference sequence). Here the CDR3 reads CSATGTGVYEQYF. The CDR3 DNA reads as TGCAGTGCTACTGGGACAGGGGTCTACGAGCAGTACTTC.

This rearrangement joins TRBV29-1 to TRBJ2-7; TRBD1 might be the D (6 bases). The CDR3 is 13 amino acids. V was cut by 7 bases and J by 3 bases, with 16 bases left in between. CDR1 SQVTM and CDR2 ANQGSEA come from the germline V gene. DNA of the CDR3: TGCAGCGCCATACAGGGTACGGGCTACGAGCAGTACTTC. As protein: CSAIQGTGYEQYF.

This chain connects TRBV3-1 to TRBJ2-3; 12 bases agree with TRBD1. V was clipped by 2 bases and J by 4 bases; unmatched bases: 4. The CDR3 covers 16 residues. The germline CDR1 and CDR2 sequences are LGHDT and YNNKEL (reference sequence). CDR3 region: CASSQQGQGASDTQYF. The CDR3 DNA reads as TGTGCCAGCAGCCAACAGGGACAGGGGGCATCAGATACGCAGTATTTT.